This is a list of T cell receptor beta chains from one sample in a study of shared clonotypes between healthy human individuals. The repertoire was sequenced with immunoSEQ multiplex PCR; TCRdb's copy has only in-frame clones and lacks some. Of fewer than 650,000 clones listed, about 80% are singletons. Specimen: PBMCs. The origin of the receptors is a woman aged 40-49 years in good health. Some clones in this sample may be carry-over from other donors' samples. Each CDR3 is given with its conserved first and last residue. A D gene is named only where the DNA matches it firmly. Only part of the rows carry a size: once, few, many, or a class if the clone is expanded.

TRBD2	-	TRBV9	TRBJ2-1	TGTGCCAGCAGCGTAGGTGGGCGATGGGGGGGTCCCTACAATGAGCAGTTCTTC	CASSVGGRWGGPYNEQFF
TRBD2	-	TRBV7-6	TRBJ2-7	TGTGCCAGCAGCCTACGGGACTATTCCGAGCAGTACTTC	CASSLRDYSEQYF
-	-	TRBV9	TRBJ2-7	TGTGCCAGCAGCCAAGGATTGGGGGGATACGAGCAGTACTTC	CASSQGLGGYEQYF
-	-	TRBV18	TRBJ1-3	TGTGCCAGCTCACTAGGGATTGGAAACACCATATATTTT	CASSLGIGNTIYF
-	-	TRBV7-7	TRBJ2-1	TGTGCTAGCAGCCCCTCCCTGAACAATGAGCAGTTCTTC	CASSPSLNNEQFF
-	-	TRBV18	TRBJ2-7	TGTGCCAGCTCACCCTCAATAACTGCCGCGGGCGAGCAGTACTTC	CASSPSITAAGEQYF
-	few	TRBV9	TRBJ2-5	TGTGCCAGCAGCGTAGCTACTGGGGGTTTAAGCACCCAGTACTTC	CASSVATGGLSTQYF
-	-	TRBV6-6	TRBJ1-2	TGTGCCAGCAGGCCAACGGACAGTCCTAACTATGGCTACACCTTC	CASRPTDSPNYGYTF
-	few	TRBV10-3	TRBJ1-4	TGTGCCATCAGTGCCACCAAAAATGAAAAACTGTTTTTT	CAISATKNEKLFF
TRBD2	-	TRBV27	TRBJ2-7	TGTGCCAGCCGACTAGCGGGGAGCTCCTACGAGCAGTACTTC	CASRLAGSSYEQYF
TRBD1	-	TRBV5-1	TRBJ2-5	TGCGCCAGCAGCTCGACGACAGGGCAAGAGACCCAGTACTTC	CASSSTTGQETQYF
-	-	TRBV27	TRBJ1-1	TGTGCCAGCAGTTTATCGCAGGGCCGGGCTGAAGCTTTCTTT	CASSLSQGRAEAFF
TRBD1	-	TRBV10-1	TRBJ1-1	TGCGCCAGCAGTGTGGGCAGGGGGTCCGGCACTGAAGCTTTCTTT	CASSVGRGSGTEAFF
-	-	TRBV5-1	TRBJ2-5	TGCGCCAGCAGCTCTGGATGGGGGATAGAGACCCAGTACTTC	CASSSGWGIETQYF
-	few	TRBV7-2	TRBJ2-7	TGTGCCAGCAGCTTAGCCCGGGCTACCAGACTCGGGCTGTACTTC	CASSLARATRLGLYF
TRBD2	-	TRBV5-1	TRBJ2-2	TGCGCCAGCAGCCCGCGTGAGACTAGCGGGAGTCGGAGTAGCGGGGAGCTGTTTTTT	CASSPRETSGSRSSGELFF
-	-	TRBV18	TRBJ2-2	TGTGCCAGCTCACCAGGGAACACCGGGGAGCTGTTTTTT	CASSPGNTGELFF
-	-	TRBV19	TRBJ2-7	TGTGCCAGTAGTTTCCGAGGGTCAGGGAGGTACTACGAGCAGTACTTC	CASSFRGSGRYYEQYF
-	-	TRBV2	TRBJ2-1	TGTGCCAGCAGTGAGGGCCCCGAGAATGAGCAGTTCTTC	CASSEGPENEQFF
-	-	TRBV5-6	TRBJ2-7	TGTGCCAGCAGCTTGTTGCAGGGCGGCGAGCAGTACTTC	CASSLLQGGEQYF
-	many	TRBV5-4	TRBJ2-5	TGTGCCAGCAGCTTGGGGGGGTCGGGGCCCCAAGAGACCCAGTACTTC	CASSLGGSGPQETQYF
-	-	TRBV4-1	TRBJ1-1	TGCGCCAGCAGTGAGCATCTGAGACATTTTGTCGACACTGAAGCTTTCTTT	CASSEHLRHFVDTEAFF
TRBD1	-	TRBV6-5	TRBJ2-3	TGTGCCAGCAGCCTCCGGGACAGTTTAGATACGCAGTATTTT	CASSLRDSLDTQYF
TRBD2	-	TRBV5-1	TRBJ2-1	TGCGCCAGCAGCCCCGGACTAGTGACACCCCTGGGGTTCTTC	CASSPGLVTPLGFF
-	-	TRBV6-1	TRBJ1-5	TGTGCCAGCAGTGAAGCCTCGGGATTTGTGGGGAGTCAGCCCCAGCATTTT	CASSEASGFVGSQPQHF
-	-	TRBV14	TRBJ1-5	TGTGCCAGCAGCCAAGGGGGTGCGGGGAGGCAGTACCAGCATTTT	CASSQGGAGRQYQHF
-	-	TRBV6-1	TRBJ1-1	TGTGCCACCCAACAGGGATCCACGGACACTGAAGCTTTCTTT	CATQQGSTDTEAFF
-	-	TRBV5-1	TRBJ2-2	TGCGCCAGCAGCTTGGCGGGGGACACCGGGGAGCTGTTTTTT	CASSLAGDTGELFF
-	-	TRBV2	TRBJ2-5	TGTGCCAGCAGGAATAGGGTCCAAGAGACCCAGTACTTC	CASRNRVQETQYF
-	many	TRBV7-2	TRBJ2-1	TGTGCCAGCAGCTCCCGTGAGAATGGATACAATGAGCAGTTCTTC	CASSSRENGYNEQFF
TRBD1	-	TRBV29-1	TRBJ2-7	TGCAGCGTAGCTGGACAGGAGCCCTACGAGCAGTACTTC	CSVAGQEPYEQYF
-	-	TRBV5-1	TRBJ2-7	TGCGCCAGCAGCGGGGAAACCCTCTCCGAGCAGTACTTC	CASSGETLSEQYF
-	few	TRBV7-9	TRBJ2-7	TGTGCCAGCAGCTATACTAGCCACGAGCAGTACTTC	CASSYTSHEQYF
TRBD2	-	TRBV2	TRBJ2-2	TGTGCCAGCAGTGTGGGGAGGGCAACCGGGGAGCTGTTTTTT	CASSVGRATGELFF
-	few	TRBV7-3	TRBJ2-1	TGTGCCAGCAGCTTAAAGTCCCGGGAGTGGCACAATGAGCAGTTCTTC	CASSLKSREWHNEQFF
TRBD2	-	TRBV5-6	TRBJ2-3	TGTGCCAGCACCTCCCTAGCGGGAGGGGGTGGCGGTATCGCGCAGTATTTT	CASTSLAGGGGGIAQYF